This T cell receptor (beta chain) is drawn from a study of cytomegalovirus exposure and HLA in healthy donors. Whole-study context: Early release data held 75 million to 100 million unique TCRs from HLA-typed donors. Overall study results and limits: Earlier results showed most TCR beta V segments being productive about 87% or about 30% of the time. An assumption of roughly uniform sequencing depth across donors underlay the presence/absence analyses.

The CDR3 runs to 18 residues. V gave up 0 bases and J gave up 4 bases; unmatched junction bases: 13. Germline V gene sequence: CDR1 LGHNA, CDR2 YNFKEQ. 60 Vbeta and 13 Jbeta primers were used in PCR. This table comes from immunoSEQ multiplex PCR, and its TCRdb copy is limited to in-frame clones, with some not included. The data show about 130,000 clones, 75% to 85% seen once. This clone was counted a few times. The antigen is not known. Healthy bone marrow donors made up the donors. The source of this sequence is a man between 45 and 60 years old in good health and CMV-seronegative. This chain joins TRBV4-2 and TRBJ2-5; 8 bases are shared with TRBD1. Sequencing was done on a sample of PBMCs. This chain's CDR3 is CASSQEHRQGRGRETQYF. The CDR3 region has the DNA TGTGCCAGCAGCCAAGAGCATCGCCAAGGCAGGGGGCGAGAGACCCAGTACTTC.